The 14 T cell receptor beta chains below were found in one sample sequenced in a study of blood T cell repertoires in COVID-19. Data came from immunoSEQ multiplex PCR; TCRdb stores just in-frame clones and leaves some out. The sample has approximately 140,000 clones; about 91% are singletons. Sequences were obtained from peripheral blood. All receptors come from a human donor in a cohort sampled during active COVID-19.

The CDR3 DNA sequence: TGTGCCAGCAGCCAAGAGCCTAGCGGGGGGTTCGACGAGCAGTACTTC. Its protein is CASSQEPSGGFDEQYF. The chain combines TRBV4-2 with TRBJ2-7; 11 bases align to TRBD2. The length of the CDR3 is 16 residues. V dropped 0 bases and J dropped 5; count of bases not matched to a gene: 6. The germline CDR1 and CDR2 sequences are LGHNA and YNFKEQ.

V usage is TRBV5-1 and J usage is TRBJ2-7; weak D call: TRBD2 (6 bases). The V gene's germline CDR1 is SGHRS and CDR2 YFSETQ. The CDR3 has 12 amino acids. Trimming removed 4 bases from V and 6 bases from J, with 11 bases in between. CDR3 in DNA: TGCGCCAGCAGCGGGGGGAACGCCGAGCAGTACTTC. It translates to CASSGGNAEQYF.

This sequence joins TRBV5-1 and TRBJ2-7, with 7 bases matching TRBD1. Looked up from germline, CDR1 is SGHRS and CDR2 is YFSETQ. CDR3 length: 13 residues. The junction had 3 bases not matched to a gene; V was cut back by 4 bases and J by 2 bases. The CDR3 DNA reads TGCGCCAGCAGCCGTGACAGGGCCTACGAGCAGTACTTC. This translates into CASSRDRAYEQYF.

The CDR3 here is CASSYLTGYNEQFF. The CDR3 DNA sequence: TGTGCCAGCAGTTACTTGACCGGGTACAATGAGCAGTTCTTC. The chain couples TRBV6-2 or TRBV6-3 to TRBJ2-1; D is ambiguous. This CDR3 is 14 amino acids long. The V end was cut by 1 base, the J end by 4 bases, with 8 bases between. Looked up from germline, CDR1 is MNHEY and CDR2 is SVGEGT.

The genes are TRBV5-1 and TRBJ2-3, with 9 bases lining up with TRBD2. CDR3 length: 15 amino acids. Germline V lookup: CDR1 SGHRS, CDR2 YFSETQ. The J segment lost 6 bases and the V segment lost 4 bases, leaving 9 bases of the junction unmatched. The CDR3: CASSTQRGARDTQYF. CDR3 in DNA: TGCGCCAGCAGCACGCAGCGGGGGGCGCGGGATACGCAGTATTTT.

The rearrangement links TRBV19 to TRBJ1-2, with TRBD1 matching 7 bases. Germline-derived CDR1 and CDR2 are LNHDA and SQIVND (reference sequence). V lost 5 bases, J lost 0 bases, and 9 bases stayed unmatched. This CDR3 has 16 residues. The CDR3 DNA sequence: TGTGCCAGTAGTCCTCAATGGGACAGCGCTAACTATGGCTACACCTTC. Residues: CASSPQWDSANYGYTF.

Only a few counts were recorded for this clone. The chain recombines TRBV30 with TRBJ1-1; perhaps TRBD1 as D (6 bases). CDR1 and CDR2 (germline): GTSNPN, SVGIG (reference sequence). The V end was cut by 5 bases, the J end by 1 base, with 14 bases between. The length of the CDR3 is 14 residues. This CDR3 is CAWAVGGQNTEAFF. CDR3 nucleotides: TGTGCCTGGGCCGTGGGGGGGCAGAACACTGAAGCTTTCTTT.

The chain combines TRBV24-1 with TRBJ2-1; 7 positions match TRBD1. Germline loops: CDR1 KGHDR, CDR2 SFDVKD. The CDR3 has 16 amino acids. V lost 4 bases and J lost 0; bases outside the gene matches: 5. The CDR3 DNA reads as TGTGCCACCAGTGACCCTCGACAGGGCTCCTACAATGAGCAGTTCTTC. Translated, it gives CATSDPRQGSYNEQFF.

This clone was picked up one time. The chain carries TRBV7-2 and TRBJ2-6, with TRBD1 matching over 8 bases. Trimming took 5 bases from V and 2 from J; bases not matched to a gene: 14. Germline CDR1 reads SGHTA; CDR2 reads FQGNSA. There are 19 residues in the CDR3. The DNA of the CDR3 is TGTGCCAGCAGCCCCCAGATTAGGGACAGGCTTGCTGGGGCCAACGTCCTGACTTTC. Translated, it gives CASSPQIRDRLAGANVLTF.

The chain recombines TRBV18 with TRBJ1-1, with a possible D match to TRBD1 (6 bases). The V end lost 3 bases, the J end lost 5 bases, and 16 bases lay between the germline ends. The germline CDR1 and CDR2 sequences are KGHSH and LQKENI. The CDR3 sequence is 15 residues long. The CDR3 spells CASSPGAGPGTEAFF. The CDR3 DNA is TGTGCCAGCTCACCGGGGGCAGGGCCGGGAACTGAAGCTTTCTTT.

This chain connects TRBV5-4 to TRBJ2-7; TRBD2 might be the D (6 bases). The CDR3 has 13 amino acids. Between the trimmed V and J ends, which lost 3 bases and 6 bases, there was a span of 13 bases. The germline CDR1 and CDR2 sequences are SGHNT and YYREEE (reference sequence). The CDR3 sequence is CASSWDLAPEQYF. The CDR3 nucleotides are TGTGCCAGCAGCTGGGACTTAGCACCCGAGCAGTACTTC.

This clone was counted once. The DNA of the CDR3 is TGTGCCACTGCAGACAGGGGGGGAAACATTCAGTACTTC. Amino acids: CATADRGGNIQYF. The chain joins TRBV24-1 to TRBJ2-4; TRBD1 aligns across 9 bases. In germline, CDR1 is KGHDR, CDR2 SFDVKD. The CDR3 runs to 13 residues. Unmatched junction bases numbered 6, after V lost 10 bases and J lost 6 bases.

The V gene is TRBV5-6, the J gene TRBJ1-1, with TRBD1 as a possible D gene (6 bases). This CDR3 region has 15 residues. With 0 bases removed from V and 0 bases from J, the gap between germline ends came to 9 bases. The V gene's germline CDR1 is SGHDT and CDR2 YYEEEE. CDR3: CASSLATGVNTEAFF. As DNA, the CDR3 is TGTGCCAGCAGCTTGGCGACAGGAGTGAACACTGAAGCTTTCTTT.

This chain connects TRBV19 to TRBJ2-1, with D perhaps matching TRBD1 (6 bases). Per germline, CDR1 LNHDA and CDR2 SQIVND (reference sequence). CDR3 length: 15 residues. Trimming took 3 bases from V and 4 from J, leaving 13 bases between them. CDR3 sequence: CASSIDGQLYNEQFF. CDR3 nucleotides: TGTGCCAGTAGTATCGATGGACAGCTTTACAATGAGCAGTTCTTC.